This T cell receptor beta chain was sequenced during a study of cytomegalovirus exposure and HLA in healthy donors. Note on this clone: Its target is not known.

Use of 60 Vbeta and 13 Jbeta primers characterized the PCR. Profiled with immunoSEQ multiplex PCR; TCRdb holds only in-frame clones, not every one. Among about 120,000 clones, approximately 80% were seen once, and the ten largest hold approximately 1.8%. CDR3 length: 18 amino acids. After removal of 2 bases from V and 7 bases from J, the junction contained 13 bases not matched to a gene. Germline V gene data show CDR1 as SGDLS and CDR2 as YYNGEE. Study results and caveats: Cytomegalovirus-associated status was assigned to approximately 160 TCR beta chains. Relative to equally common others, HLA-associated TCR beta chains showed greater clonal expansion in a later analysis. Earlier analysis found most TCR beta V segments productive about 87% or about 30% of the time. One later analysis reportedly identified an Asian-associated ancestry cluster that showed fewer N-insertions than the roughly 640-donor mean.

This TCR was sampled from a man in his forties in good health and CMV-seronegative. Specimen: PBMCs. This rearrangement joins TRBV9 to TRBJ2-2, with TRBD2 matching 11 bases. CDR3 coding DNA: TGTGCCAGCAGCGTTACACACTTAGCGGGGGGGCTTAGCGGGGAGCTGTTTTTT. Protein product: CASSVTHLAGGLSGELFF.